This is a list of T cell receptor beta chains from one sample in a study of cytomegalovirus exposure and HLA in healthy donors. The data were produced by immunoSEQ multiplex PCR, yet TCRdb's version contains in-frame clones alone and is incomplete. The sample consists of 80,000 to 90,000 clones, 75% of them appearing once. The sample comprised PBMCs. The source of these receptors is a man aged 35 to 55 in good health and CMV-seronegative. The CDR3 runs from the conserved cysteine through the conserved F or W. A D gene is named only where the DNA matches it firmly. Size is omitted from some rows. Given values are once, few, many or a class for expanded clones.

D gene: .
J gene: TRBJ2-7
V gene: TRBV5-1
CDR3 length: 14
clone size: .
CDR3 protein: CASSIAGSSYEQYF

D gene: .
J gene: TRBJ2-1
V gene: TRBV30
CDR3 length: 15
clone size: .
CDR3 protein: CAWTEEGVHYNEQFF

D gene: TRBD2
J gene: TRBJ2-3
V gene: TRBV25-1
CDR3 length: 18
clone size: .
CDR3 protein: CASSGTSGGAGGTDTQYF

D gene: TRBD2
J gene: TRBJ2-2
V gene: TRBV7-7
CDR3 length: 18
clone size: .
CDR3 protein: CASSLVPSLAGNTGELFF

D gene: TRBD1
J gene: TRBJ1-2
V gene: TRBV10-3
CDR3 length: 12
clone size: .
CDR3 protein: CAIRGTGDGYTF

D gene: TRBD1
J gene: TRBJ1-2
V gene: TRBV6-5
CDR3 length: 15
clone size: .
CDR3 protein: CASSYVVRGSYGYTF

D gene: TRBD2
J gene: TRBJ2-7
V gene: TRBV4-2
CDR3 length: 18
clone size: .
CDR3 protein: CASSQVLAGPPDAYEQYF

D gene: .
J gene: TRBJ2-7
V gene: TRBV5-4
CDR3 length: 14
clone size: .
CDR3 protein: CASSLGIRDDEQYF

D gene: .
J gene: TRBJ2-6
V gene: TRBV5-1
CDR3 length: 18
clone size: .
CDR3 protein: CASSPLPGGSSGANVLTF

D gene: TRBD2
J gene: TRBJ2-7
V gene: TRBV4-1
CDR3 length: 15
clone size: few
CDR3 protein: CASSQDPSGTYEQYF

D gene: .
J gene: TRBJ1-4
V gene: TRBV5-1
CDR3 length: 15
clone size: .
CDR3 protein: CASNPGGGSNEKLFF

D gene: .
J gene: TRBJ1-2
V gene: TRBV5-6
CDR3 length: 14
clone size: .
CDR3 protein: CASSLGGADGGYTF

D gene: .
J gene: TRBJ1-1
V gene: TRBV9
CDR3 length: 13
clone size: .
CDR3 protein: CASTPWGDTEAFF

D gene: .
J gene: TRBJ1-1
V gene: TRBV2
CDR3 length: 8
clone size: few
CDR3 protein: CASSLLVF

D gene: TRBD1
J gene: TRBJ2-7
V gene: TRBV27
CDR3 length: 13
clone size: .
CDR3 protein: CASSPGQGYEQYF

D gene: TRBD1
J gene: TRBJ1-1
V gene: TRBV14
CDR3 length: 16
clone size: .
CDR3 protein: CASSPWTGGGDTEAFF

D gene: .
J gene: TRBJ2-1
V gene: TRBV28
CDR3 length: 14
clone size: .
CDR3 protein: CASRDGQGGDEQFF

D gene: TRBD2
J gene: TRBJ2-5
V gene: TRBV29-1
CDR3 length: 12
clone size: once
CDR3 protein: CSVEPSGETQYF

D gene: .
J gene: TRBJ1-5
V gene: TRBV10-2
CDR3 length: 16
clone size: few
CDR3 protein: CASSESRILGNQPQHF

D gene: TRBD1
J gene: TRBJ2-1
V gene: TRBV29-1
CDR3 length: 13
clone size: .
CDR3 protein: CSVTGQVDNEQFF

D gene: .
J gene: TRBJ1-5
V gene: TRBV9
CDR3 length: 14
clone size: .
CDR3 protein: CASSVDSSNQPQHF

D gene: TRBD1
J gene: TRBJ2-3
V gene: TRBV30
CDR3 length: 14
clone size: .
CDR3 protein: CAWTQGAGTDTQYF

D gene: .
J gene: TRBJ1-1
V gene: TRBV5-1
CDR3 length: 17
clone size: .
CDR3 protein: CASSLDVNSRLITEAFF

D gene: TRBD2
J gene: TRBJ2-3
V gene: TRBV6-1
CDR3 length: 16
clone size: .
CDR3 protein: CASSEGIAGGKDTQYF

D gene: TRBD2
J gene: TRBJ2-1
V gene: TRBV30
CDR3 length: 14
clone size: .
CDR3 protein: CAWRTGGRGNEQFF

D gene: TRBD1
J gene: TRBJ2-7
V gene: TRBV6-4
CDR3 length: 14
clone size: .
CDR3 protein: CASSPGTGSYEQYF